The entry below gives a single TCR beta chain sequence along with its context. Sequencing was performed with immunoSEQ multiplex PCR; in TCRdb, only in-frame clones are kept and a portion is missing. The data contain about 710,000 clones, around 87% of them singletons. The sample is drawn from a study of shared T cell receptors in the human thymus. This sample was shared with a second study, whose subject was human thymus T cells. From that report: Thymus was obtained from resections taken during corrective heart surgery.

Sequenced: thymocytes. The clonotype comes from a boy under two years old with a congenital heart defect.

The chain's CDR3 is CASSIRQGSREAYEQYF. CDR3 bases: TGTGCCAGTAGTATTAGGCAAGGCTCGAGAGAGGCATACGAGCAGTACTTC. The chain carries TRBV19 and TRBJ2-7; D gene uncertain. The CDR3 is 17 residues long. With 3 bases removed from V and 4 bases from J, the gap between germline ends came to 22 bases. Germline lookup yields CDR1 LNHDA and CDR2 SQIVND (reference sequence).